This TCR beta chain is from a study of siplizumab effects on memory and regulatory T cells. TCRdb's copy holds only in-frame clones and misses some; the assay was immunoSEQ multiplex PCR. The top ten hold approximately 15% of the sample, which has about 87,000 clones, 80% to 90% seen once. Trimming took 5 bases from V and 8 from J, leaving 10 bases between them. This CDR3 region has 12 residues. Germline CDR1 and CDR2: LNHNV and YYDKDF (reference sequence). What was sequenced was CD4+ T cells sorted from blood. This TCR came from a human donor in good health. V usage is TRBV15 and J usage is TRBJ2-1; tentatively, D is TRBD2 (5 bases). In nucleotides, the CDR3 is TGTGCCACCAGCGGGAGAGTAGATGAGCAGTTCTTC. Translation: CATSGRVDEQFF.